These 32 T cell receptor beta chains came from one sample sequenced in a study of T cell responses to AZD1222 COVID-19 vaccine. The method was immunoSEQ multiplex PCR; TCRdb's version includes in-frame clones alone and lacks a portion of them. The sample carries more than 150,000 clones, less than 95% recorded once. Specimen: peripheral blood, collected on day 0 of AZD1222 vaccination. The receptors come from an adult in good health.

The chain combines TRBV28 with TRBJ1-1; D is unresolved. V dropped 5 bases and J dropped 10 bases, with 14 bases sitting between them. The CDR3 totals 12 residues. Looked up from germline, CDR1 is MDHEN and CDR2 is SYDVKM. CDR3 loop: CASSPQGGRAFF. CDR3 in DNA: TGTGCCAGCAGTCCCCAAGGTGGTCGAGCTTTCTTT. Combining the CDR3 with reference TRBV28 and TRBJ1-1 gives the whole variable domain DVKVTQSSRYLVKRTGEKVFLECVQDMDHENMFWYRQDPGLGLRLIYFSYDVKMKEKGDIPEGYSVSREKKERFSLILESASTNQTSMYLCASSPQGGRAFFGQGTRLTVV.

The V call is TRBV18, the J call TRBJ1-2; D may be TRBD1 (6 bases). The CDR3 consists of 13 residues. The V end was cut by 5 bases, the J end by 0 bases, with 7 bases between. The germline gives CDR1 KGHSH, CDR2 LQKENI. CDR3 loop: CASSKGANYGYTF. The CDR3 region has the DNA TGTGCCAGCTCAAAGGGGGCTAACTATGGCTACACCTTC.

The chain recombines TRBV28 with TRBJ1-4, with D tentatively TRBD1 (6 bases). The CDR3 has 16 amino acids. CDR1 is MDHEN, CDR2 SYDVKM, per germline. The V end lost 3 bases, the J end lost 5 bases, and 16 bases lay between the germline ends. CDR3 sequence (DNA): TGTGCCAGCAGTTTTGGGGGGGCGCAGCCGAATGAAAAACTGTTTTTT. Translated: CASSFGGAQPNEKLFF.

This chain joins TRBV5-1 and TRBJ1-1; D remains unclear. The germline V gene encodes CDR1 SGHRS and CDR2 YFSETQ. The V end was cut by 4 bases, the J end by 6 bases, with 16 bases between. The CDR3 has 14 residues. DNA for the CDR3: TGCGCCAGCAGCCAACTTTCGGCCAGTTCTGAAGCTTTCTTT. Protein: CASSQLSASSEAFF. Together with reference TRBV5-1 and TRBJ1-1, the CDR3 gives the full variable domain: KAGVTQTPRYLIKTRGQQVTLSCSPISGHRSVSWYQQTPGQGLQFLFEYFSETQRNKGNFPGRFSGRQFSNSRSEMNVSTLELGDSALYLCASSQLSASSEAFFGQGTRLTVV.

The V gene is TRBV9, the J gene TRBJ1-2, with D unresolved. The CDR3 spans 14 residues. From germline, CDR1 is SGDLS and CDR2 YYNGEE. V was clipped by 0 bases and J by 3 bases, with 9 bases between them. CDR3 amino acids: CASSVGAFDYGYTF. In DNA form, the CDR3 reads TGTGCCAGCAGCGTAGGCGCGTTTGACTATGGCTACACCTTC.

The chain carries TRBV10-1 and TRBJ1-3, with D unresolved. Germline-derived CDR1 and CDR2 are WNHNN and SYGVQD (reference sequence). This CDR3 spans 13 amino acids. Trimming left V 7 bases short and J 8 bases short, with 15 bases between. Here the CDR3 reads CASTAWPGDTIYF. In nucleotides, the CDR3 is TGCGCCAGCACAGCATGGCCGGGAGACACCATATATTTT.

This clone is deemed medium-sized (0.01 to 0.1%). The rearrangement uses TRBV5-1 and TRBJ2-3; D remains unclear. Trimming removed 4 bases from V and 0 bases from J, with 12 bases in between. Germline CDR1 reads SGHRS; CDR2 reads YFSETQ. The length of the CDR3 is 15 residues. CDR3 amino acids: CASSAQLVSTDTQYF. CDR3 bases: TGCGCCAGCAGCGCCCAACTTGTTAGCACAGATACGCAGTATTTT.

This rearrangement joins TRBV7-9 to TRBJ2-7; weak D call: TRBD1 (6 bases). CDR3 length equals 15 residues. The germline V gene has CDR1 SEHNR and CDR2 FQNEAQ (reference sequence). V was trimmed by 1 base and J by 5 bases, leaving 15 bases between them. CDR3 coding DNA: TGTGCCAGCAGCTTAGTGGGCAGGGGAGACGACGAGCAGTACTTC. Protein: CASSLVGRGDDEQYF.

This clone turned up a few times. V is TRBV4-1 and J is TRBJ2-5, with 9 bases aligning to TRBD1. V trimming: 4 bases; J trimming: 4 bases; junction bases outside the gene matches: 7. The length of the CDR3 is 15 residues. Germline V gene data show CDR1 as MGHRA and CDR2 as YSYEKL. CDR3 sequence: CASSLLDRGGETQYF. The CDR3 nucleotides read TGCGCCAGCAGCCTTTTGGACAGGGGAGGAGAGACCCAGTACTTC.

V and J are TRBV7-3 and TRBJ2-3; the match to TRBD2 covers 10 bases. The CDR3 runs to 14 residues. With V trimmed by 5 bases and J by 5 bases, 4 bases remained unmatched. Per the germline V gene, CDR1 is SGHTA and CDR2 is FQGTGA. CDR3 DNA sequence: TGTGCCAGCAGCCCTAGCGGGAGTAGAGATACGCAGTATTTT. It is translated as CASSPSGSRDTQYF.

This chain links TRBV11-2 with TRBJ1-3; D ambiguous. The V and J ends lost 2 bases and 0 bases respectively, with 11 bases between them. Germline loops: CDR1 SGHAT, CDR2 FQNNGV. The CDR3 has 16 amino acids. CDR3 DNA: TGTGCCAGCAGCTTAATGCTGGGGTTCTCTGGAAACACCATATATTTT. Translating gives CASSLMLGFSGNTIYF.

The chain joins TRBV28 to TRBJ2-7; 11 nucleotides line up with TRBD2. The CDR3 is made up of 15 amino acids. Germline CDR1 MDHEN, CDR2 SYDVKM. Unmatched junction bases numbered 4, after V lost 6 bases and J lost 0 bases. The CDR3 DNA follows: TGTGCCAGCAGATCTAGCGGGAGGTTCTCCTACGAGCAGTACTTC. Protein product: CASRSSGRFSYEQYF.

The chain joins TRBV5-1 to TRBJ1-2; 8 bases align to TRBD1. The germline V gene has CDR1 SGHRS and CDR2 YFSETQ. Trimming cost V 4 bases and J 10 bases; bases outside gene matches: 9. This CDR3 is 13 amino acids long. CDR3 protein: CASSQKGQGVYTF. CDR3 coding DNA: TGCGCCAGCAGCCAAAAAGGACAGGGAGTCTACACCTTC.

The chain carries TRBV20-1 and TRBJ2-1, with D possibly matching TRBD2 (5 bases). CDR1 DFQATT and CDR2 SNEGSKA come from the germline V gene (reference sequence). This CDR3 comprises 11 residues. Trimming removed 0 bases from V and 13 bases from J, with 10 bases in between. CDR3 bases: TGCAGTGCTAGAGATTACGGGATACAGTTCTTC. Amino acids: CSARDYGIQFF.

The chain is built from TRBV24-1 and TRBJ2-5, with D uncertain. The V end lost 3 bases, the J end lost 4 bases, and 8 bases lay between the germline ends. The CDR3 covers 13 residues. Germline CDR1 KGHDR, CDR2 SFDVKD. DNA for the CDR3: TGTGCCACCAGTGATGGCCCGGGAGAGACCCAGTACTTC. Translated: CATSDGPGETQYF.

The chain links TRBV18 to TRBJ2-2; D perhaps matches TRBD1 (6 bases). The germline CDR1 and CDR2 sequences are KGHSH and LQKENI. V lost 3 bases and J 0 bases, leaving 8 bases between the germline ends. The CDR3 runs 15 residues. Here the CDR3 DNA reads TGTGCCAGCTCACCTCAGGGGACGAACACCGGGGAGCTGTTTTTT. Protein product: CASSPQGTNTGELFF.

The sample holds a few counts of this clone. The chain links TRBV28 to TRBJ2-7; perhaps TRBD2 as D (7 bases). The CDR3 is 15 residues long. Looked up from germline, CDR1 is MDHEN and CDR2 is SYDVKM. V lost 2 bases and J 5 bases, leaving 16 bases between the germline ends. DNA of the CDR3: TGTGCCAGCAGTTTAGCGGAAAGGGGGGGCAACGAGCAGTACTTC. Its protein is CASSLAERGGNEQYF.

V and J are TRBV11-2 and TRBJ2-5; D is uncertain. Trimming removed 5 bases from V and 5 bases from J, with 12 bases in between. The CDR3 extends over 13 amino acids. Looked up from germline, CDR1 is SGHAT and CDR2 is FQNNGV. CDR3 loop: CASSPTLSETQYF. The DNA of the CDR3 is TGTGCCAGCAGCCCCACTTTATCGGAGACCCAGTACTTC.

This chain's CDR3 is CASSNQQGHVGSPLHF. The CDR3 DNA reads as TGTGCCAGCAGCAACCAACAGGGGCACGTAGGGTCACCCCTCCACTTT. The chain links TRBV9 to TRBJ1-6; 7 bases fit TRBD1. J was trimmed by 10 bases and V by 4 bases; bases with no gene match: 14. CDR3 length: 16 amino acids. Looked up from germline, CDR1 is SGDLS and CDR2 is YYNGEE. Based on the CDR3 plus reference TRBV9 and TRBJ1-6, the full variable domain is DSGVTQTPKHLITATGQRVTLRCSPRSGDLSVYWYQQSLDQGLQFLIQYYNGEERAKGNILERFSAQQFPDLHSELNLSSLELGDSALYFCASSNQQGHVGSPLHFGNGTRLTVT.

CDR3 amino acids: CASSQNLLAELQETQYF. The CDR3, as DNA: TGCGCCAGCAGCCAAAATCTTCTAGCGGAGTTACAAGAGACCCAGTACTTC. The chain is built from TRBV4-3 and TRBJ2-5; 7 positions match TRBD2. The length of the CDR3 is 17 residues. Germline CDR1 reads LGHNA; CDR2 reads YSLEER. Germline trimming cut 2 bases from V and 2 bases from J; bases unmatched to any gene: 11.

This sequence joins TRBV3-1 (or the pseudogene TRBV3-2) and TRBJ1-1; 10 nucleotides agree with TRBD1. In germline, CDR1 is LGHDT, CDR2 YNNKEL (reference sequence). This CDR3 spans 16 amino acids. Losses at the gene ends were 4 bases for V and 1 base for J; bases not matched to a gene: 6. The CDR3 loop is CASSPRDRGPNTEAFF. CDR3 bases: TGTGCCAGCAGCCCTCGCGACAGGGGGCCGAACACTGAAGCTTTCTTT.

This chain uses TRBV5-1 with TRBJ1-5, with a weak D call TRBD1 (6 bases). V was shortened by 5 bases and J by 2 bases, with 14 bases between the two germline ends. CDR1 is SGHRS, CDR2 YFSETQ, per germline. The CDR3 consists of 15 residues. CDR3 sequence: CASRATGLGNQPQHF. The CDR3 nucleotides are TGCGCCAGCAGGGCGACAGGATTGGGCAATCAGCCCCAGCATTTT.

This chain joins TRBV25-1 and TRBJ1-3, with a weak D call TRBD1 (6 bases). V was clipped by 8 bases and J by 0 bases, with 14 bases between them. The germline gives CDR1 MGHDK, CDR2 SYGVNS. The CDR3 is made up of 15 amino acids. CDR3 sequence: CASGGGSYSGNTIYF. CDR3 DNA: TGTGCCAGCGGGGGGGGCAGCTACTCTGGAAACACCATATATTTT.

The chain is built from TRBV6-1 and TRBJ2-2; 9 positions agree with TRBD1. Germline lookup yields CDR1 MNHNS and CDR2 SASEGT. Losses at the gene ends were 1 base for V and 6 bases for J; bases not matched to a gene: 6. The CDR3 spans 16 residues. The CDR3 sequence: CASSEGGTGSAGELFF. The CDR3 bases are TGTGCCAGCAGTGAAGGGGGGACAGGGAGTGCCGGGGAGCTGTTTTTT.

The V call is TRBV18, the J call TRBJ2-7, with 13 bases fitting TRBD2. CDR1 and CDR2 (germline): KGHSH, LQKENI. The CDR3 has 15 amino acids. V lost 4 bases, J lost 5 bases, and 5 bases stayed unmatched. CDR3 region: CASSLLGLAGDEQYF. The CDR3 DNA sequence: TGTGCCAGCTCACTCTTAGGACTAGCGGGGGACGAGCAGTACTTC.

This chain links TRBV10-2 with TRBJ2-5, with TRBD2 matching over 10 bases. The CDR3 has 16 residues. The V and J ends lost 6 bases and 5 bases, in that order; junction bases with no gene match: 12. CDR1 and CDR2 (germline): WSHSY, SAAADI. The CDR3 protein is CASRARPSGSMETQYF. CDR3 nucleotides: TGCGCCAGCAGGGCTAGGCCTAGCGGGAGTATGGAGACCCAGTACTTC.

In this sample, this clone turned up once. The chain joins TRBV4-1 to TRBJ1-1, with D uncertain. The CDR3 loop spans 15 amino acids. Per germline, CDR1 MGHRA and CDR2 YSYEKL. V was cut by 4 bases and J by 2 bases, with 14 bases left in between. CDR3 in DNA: TGCGCCAGCAGCCTTGCTGTCGGGTACAACACTGAAGCTTTCTTT. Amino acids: CASSLAVGYNTEAFF.

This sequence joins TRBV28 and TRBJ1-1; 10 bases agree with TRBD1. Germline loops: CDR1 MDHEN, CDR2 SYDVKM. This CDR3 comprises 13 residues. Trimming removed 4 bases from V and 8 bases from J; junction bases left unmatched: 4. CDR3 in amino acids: CASSSPGQGEAFF. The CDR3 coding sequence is TGTGCCAGCAGTTCGCCGGGACAGGGGGAAGCTTTCTTT.

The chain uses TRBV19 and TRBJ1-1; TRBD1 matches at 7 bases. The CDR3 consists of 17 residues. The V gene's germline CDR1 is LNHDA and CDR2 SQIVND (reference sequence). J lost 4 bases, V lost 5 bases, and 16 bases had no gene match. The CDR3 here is CASSVALGQGVRTEAFF. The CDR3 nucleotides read TGTGCCAGTAGTGTGGCCCTAGGGCAGGGGGTTCGCACTGAAGCTTTCTTT. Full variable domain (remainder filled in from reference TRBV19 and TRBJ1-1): DGGITQSPKYLFRKEGQNVTLSCEQNLNHDAMYWYRQDPGQGLRLIYYSQIVNDFQKGDIAEGYSVSREKKESFPLTVTSAQKNPTAFYLCASSVALGQGVRTEAFFGQGTRLTVV.

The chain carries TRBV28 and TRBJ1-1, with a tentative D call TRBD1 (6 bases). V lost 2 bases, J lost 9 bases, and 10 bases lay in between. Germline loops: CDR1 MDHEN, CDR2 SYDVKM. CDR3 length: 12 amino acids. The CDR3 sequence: CASSLSQGKAFF. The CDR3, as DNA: TGTGCCAGCAGTTTAAGCCAGGGGAAAGCTTTCTTT.

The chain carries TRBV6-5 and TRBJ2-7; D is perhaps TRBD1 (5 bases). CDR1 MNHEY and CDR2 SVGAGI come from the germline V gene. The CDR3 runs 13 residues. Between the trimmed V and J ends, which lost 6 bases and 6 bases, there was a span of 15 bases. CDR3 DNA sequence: TGTGCCAGCAGCGACAGAACCCCTCGCGAGCAGTACTTC. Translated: CASSDRTPREQYF.

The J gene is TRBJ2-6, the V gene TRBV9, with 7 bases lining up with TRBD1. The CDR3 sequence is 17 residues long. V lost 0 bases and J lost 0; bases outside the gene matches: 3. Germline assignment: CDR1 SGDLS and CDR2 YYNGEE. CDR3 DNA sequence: TGTGCCAGCAGCGTAGCGGGACAGTCCTCTGGGGCCAACGTCCTGACTTTC. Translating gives CASSVAGQSSGANVLTF.